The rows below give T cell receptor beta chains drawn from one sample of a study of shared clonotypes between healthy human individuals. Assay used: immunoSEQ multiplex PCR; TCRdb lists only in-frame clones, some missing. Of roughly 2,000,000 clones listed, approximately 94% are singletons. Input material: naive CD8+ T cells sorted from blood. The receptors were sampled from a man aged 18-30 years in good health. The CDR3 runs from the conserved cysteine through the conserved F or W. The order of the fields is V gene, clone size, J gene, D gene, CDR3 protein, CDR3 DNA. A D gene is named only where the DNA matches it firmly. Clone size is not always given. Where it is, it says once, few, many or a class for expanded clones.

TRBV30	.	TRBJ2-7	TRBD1	CAWSSDRGPPEQYF	TGTGCCTGGAGTTCGGACAGGGGGCCACCCGAGCAGTACTTC
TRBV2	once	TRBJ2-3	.	CASSDPTSQPFTDTQYF	TGTGCCAGCAGCGATCCAACTAGCCAGCCGTTCACAGATACGCAGTATTTT
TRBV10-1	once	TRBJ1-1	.	CASSESVWVNTEAFF	TGCGCCAGCAGTGAGTCGGTCTGGGTCAACACTGAAGCTTTCTTT
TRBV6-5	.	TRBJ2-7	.	CASSLSGPSSYEQYF	TGTGCCAGCAGTCTAAGCGGGCCAAGCTCCTACGAGCAGTACTTC
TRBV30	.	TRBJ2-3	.	CAWNQGAIPDTQYF	TGTGCCTGGAACCAAGGGGCGATCCCAGATACGCAGTATTTT
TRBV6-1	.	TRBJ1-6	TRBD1	CASSVIPGQGATKNSPLHF	TGTGCCAGCAGTGTTATCCCGGGACAGGGGGCGACGAAGAATTCACCCCTCCACTTT
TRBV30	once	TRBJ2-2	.	CAWRGRGGFTGELFF	TGTGCCTGGAGGGGTCGCGGAGGTTTTACCGGGGAGCTGTTTTTT
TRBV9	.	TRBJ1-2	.	CASSPTDGNYGYTF	TGTGCCAGCAGCCCTACGGACGGGAACTATGGCTACACCTTC
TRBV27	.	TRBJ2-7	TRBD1	CASRLGQGATYEQYF	TGTGCCAGCAGACTGGGACAGGGGGCAACCTACGAGCAGTACTTC
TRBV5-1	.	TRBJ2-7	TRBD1	CASSFYRGSEQYF	TGCGCCAGCAGCTTTTACAGGGGGAGCGAGCAGTACTTC
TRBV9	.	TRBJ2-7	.	CASSVALASYEQYF	TGTGCCAGCAGCGTAGCCCTAGCTTCCTACGAGCAGTACTTC
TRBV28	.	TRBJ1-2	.	CASSSTGTPAVGYTF	TGTGCCAGCAGTTCGACAGGAACCCCGGCTGTCGGCTACACCTTC
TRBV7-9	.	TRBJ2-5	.	CASTLGGWETQYF	TGTGCCAGCACCCTGGGGGGTTGGGAGACCCAGTACTTC
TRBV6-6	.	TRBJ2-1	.	CASSEGLYNEQFF	TGTGCCAGCAGCGAGGGCCTATACAATGAGCAGTTCTTC
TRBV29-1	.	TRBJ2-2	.	CSVDSDGPNTGELFF	TGCAGCGTTGACTCGGACGGCCCGAACACCGGGGAGCTGTTTTTT
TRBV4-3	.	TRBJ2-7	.	CASSQVDSYEQYF	TGCGCCAGCAGCCAAGTAGACTCCTACGAGCAGTACTTC
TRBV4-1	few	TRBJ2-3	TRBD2	CASRRTPGLADTDTQYF	TGCGCCAGCAGGAGGACGCCGGGACTAGCGGACACAGATACGCAGTATTTT
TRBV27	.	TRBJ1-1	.	CASYWGDEAFF	TGTGCCAGCTACTGGGGGGATGAAGCTTTCTTT
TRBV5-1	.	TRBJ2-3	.	CASSGGDTQYF	TGCGCCAGCAGCGGCGGGGATACGCAGTATTTT
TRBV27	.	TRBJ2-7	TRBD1	CASSRLGQGLYEQYF	TGTGCCAGCAGTAGGCTCGGACAGGGACTCTACGAGCAGTACTTC
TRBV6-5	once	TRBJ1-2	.	CASSYLTYGGYAF	TGTGCCAGCAGTTACCTGACCTACGGTGGCTACGCCTTC
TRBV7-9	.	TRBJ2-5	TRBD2	CASSQRLAGMQETQYF	TGTGCCAGCAGCCAGAGACTAGCGGGAATGCAAGAGACCCAGTACTTC
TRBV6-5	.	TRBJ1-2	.	CASSRLGEGDYGYTF	TGTGCCAGCAGCCGCCTGGGGGAAGGAGACTATGGCTACACCTTC
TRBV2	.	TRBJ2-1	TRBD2	CASSESAGGFSANEQFF	TGTGCCAGCAGTGAGTCGGCGGGAGGGTTCTCAGCCAATGAGCAGTTCTTC
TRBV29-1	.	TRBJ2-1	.	CSVELVSSYNEQFF	TGCAGCGTTGAACTAGTGTCCTCCTACAATGAGCAGTTCTTC
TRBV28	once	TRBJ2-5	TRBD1	CASSFPTQGAEETQYF	TGTGCCAGCAGTTTCCCGACACAGGGGGCGGAGGAGACCCAGTACTTC
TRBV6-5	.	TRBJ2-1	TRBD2	CASSYSVLAGNNEQFF	TGTGCCAGCAGTTACTCAGTACTAGCGGGAAACAATGAGCAGTTCTTC
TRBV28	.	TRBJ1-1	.	CASSFRPHTEAFF	TGTGCCAGCAGTTTTAGGCCGCACACTGAAGCTTTCTTT
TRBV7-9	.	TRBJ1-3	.	CASSPGSSGNTIYF	TGTGCCAGCAGCCCCGGATCCTCTGGAAACACCATATATTTT
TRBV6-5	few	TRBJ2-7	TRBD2	CASSYSGLAGEQYF	TGTGCCAGCAGTTACAGCGGACTAGCGGGGGAGCAGTACTTC
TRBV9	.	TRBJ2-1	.	CASSVQERNEQFF	TGTGCCAGCAGCGTCCAGGAACGCAATGAGCAGTTCTTC
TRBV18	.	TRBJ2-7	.	CASSTGQEPYF	TGTGCCAGCTCAACAGGGCAAGAGCCGTACTTC
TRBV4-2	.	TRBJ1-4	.	CASSQAAYLSTNEKLFF	TGTGCCAGCAGCCAAGCTGCCTACCTCTCAACTAATGAAAAACTGTTTTTT
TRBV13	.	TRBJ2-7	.	CASSLVRDPPYEQYF	TGTGCCAGCAGCTTAGTCCGCGACCCCCCTTACGAGCAGTACTTC
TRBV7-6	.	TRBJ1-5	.	CASSLTMGSNQPQHF	TGTGCCAGCAGCTTAACGATGGGGAGTAATCAGCCCCAGCATTTT
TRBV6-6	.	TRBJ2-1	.	CASSYLNTDFYNEQFF	TGTGCCAGCAGTTACCTGAACACGGACTTCTACAATGAGCAGTTCTTC
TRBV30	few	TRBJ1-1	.	CAWNGGNTEAFF	TGTGCCTGGAACGGGGGGAACACTGAAGCTTTCTTT
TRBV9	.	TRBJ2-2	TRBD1	CASSVLRDRGDTGELFF	TGTGCCAGCAGCGTTCTCCGGGACAGGGGGGACACCGGGGAGCTGTTTTTT
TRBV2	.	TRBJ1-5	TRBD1	CASRDEGQGAYGSNQPQHF	TGTGCCAGCAGAGACGAGGGACAGGGGGCATACGGCAGCAATCAGCCCCAGCATTTT
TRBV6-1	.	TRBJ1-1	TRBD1	CASSAIRTSGTGGLSEAFF	TGTGCCAGCAGTGCGATCCGAACCTCCGGGACAGGGGGACTATCTGAAGCTTTCTTT
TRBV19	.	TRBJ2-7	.	CASSMGASYEQYF	TGTGCCAGTAGTATGGGAGCGTCCTACGAGCAGTACTTC
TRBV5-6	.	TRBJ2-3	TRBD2	CASSWGLAGLADTQYF	TGTGCCAGCAGCTGGGGACTAGCGGGGTTGGCAGATACGCAGTATTTT
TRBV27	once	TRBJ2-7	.	CASSPSPGYEQYF	TGTGCCAGCAGTCCCTCCCCGGGTTACGAGCAGTACTTC
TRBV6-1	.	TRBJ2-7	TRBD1	CASSERDSLYEQYF	TGTGCCAGCAGTGAACGGGACAGCCTCTACGAGCAGTACTTC
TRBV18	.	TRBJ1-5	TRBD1	CASSPAFRDREEDSNQPQHF	TGTGCCAGCTCACCAGCGTTCCGGGACAGGGAGGAGGATAGCAATCAGCCCCAGCATTTT
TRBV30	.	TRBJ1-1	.	CAWSVGAGNTEAFF	TGTGCCTGGAGTGTCGGGGCGGGGAACACTGAAGCTTTCTTT
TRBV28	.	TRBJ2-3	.	CASSFDPFTDTQYF	TGTGCCAGCAGTTTTGACCCATTCACAGATACGCAGTATTTT
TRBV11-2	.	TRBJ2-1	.	CASSSMSGEQFF	TGTGCCAGCAGCTCTATGTCAGGCGAGCAGTTCTTC
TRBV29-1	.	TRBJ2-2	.	CSVDLGYTGELFF	TGCAGCGTTGATCTCGGGTACACCGGGGAGCTGTTTTTT
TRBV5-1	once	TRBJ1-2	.	CASSFSGRPSGSYGYTF	TGCGCCAGCAGCTTCTCGGGCCGGCCATCAGGTAGCTATGGCTACACCTTC
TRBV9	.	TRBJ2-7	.	CASSVGSAGSYEQYF	TGTGCCAGCAGCGTAGGGTCGGCAGGCTCCTACGAGCAGTACTTC
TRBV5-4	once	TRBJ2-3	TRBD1	CASSPLDRGDTQYF	TGTGCCAGCAGCCCCTTGGACAGGGGAGATACGCAGTATTTT
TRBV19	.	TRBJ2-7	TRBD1	CASSIVGTGGAEQYF	TGTGCCAGTAGTATTGTTGGGACAGGGGGCGCAGAGCAGTACTTC
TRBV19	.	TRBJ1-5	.	CASSTPGVRGSGDHQPQHF	TGTGCCAGTAGTACCCCAGGAGTTCGGGGATCTGGGGACCATCAGCCCCAGCATTTT